This TCR beta chain is from a study of cytomegalovirus exposure and HLA in healthy donors. PCR primers comprised 60 Vbeta and 13 Jbeta primers. Sequencing was performed with immunoSEQ multiplex PCR; in TCRdb, only in-frame clones are kept and a portion is missing. The sample records about 220,000 clones, 82% being singletons. V was pared by 2 bases and J by 7 bases, with 20 bases between. The CDR3 is 16 amino acids. Germline CDR1 and CDR2: SGHTA and FQGNSA. This clonotype was obtained from a woman aged 40 to 50 in good health and CMV-seropositive. The chain is built from TRBV7-2 and TRBJ1-2; a weak D match, TRBD1 (6 bases). Material: PBMCs. DNA of the CDR3: TGTGCCAGCAGCTTATCGTCGGGGACAAATTTTGGTGGCTACACCTTC. This encodes CASSLSSGTNFGGYTF.